These 30 T cell receptor beta chains share one sample of origin, sequenced in a study of control samples from healthy donors and cancer patients. The assay was immunoSEQ multiplex PCR, and TCRdb's table has in-frame clones only and misses some. The profile shows 85,000 to 90,000 clones, approximately 88% of them singletons. Sequencing input: PBMCs. The receptors originated from a woman aged 50 to 65 with colorectal cancer.

This clone turned up a few times. The chain joins TRBV6-4 to TRBJ2-2; 8 bases are shared with TRBD1. The CDR3 is made up of 16 amino acids. V dropped 0 bases and J dropped 5; count of bases not matched to a gene: 5. Germline-derived CDR1 and CDR2 are MRHNA and SNTAGT. The CDR3 sequence: CASSDSRDRGTGELFF. CDR3 bases: TGTGCCAGCAGTGACTCGAGAGACAGGGGTACCGGGGAGCTGTTTTTT.

The chain joins TRBV5-6 to TRBJ2-1; D tentatively reads TRBD1 or TRBD2 (5 bases each). With 2 bases removed from V and 0 bases from J, the gap between germline ends came to 12 bases. This CDR3 is built from 16 residues. Germline assignment: CDR1 SGHDT and CDR2 YYEEEE. CDR3 bases: TGTGCCAGCAGCTTTGGGACCGTGAGCTCCTACAATGAGCAGTTCTTC. This translates into CASSFGTVSSYNEQFF.

The chain uses TRBV6-2 or TRBV6-3 and TRBJ2-3; 7 nucleotides agree with TRBD2. Germline CDR1 reads MNHEY; CDR2 reads SVGEGT. After removal of 0 bases from V and 5 bases from J, the junction contained 8 bases not matched to a gene. CDR3 size: 16 residues. In nucleotides, the CDR3 is TGTGCCAGCAGTTACTCGAGTGGCGGGGGAAGAGATACGCAGTATTTT. Protein product: CASSYSSGGGRDTQYF.

This chain uses TRBV19 with TRBJ1-4, with D tentatively TRBD1 (5 bases). Per germline, CDR1 LNHDA and CDR2 SQIVND (reference sequence). The ends were cut back, 6 bases at V and 3 bases at J, with 11 bases in the middle. The length of the CDR3 is 14 residues. CDR3 sequence: CASRAGTANEKLFF. The CDR3 DNA sequence: TGTGCCAGTAGGGCAGGGACGGCTAATGAAAAACTGTTTTTT.

The chain links TRBV27 to TRBJ1-6; no reliable D call. Germline V CDR1 and CDR2: MNHEY, SMNVEV (reference sequence). CDR3 length equals 13 residues. The V end was cut by 3 bases, the J end by 9 bases, with 9 bases between. This CDR3 reads CASSFLGPSPLHF. The CDR3 nucleotides read TGTGCCAGCAGTTTCCTCGGGCCTTCACCCCTCCACTTT.

This sequence joins TRBV28 and TRBJ2-7; perhaps D is TRBD1 or TRBD2 (5 bases each). Trimming cost V 4 bases and J 3 bases, with 13 bases left between them. The CDR3 covers 14 residues. CDR1 and CDR2 from the germline V gene are MDHEN and SYDVKM. This CDR3 reads CASSSWGFSYEQYV. In nucleotides, the CDR3 is TGTGCCAGCAGTTCCTGGGGGTTTAGCTACGAGCAGTACGTC.

The rearrangement uses TRBV10-2 and TRBJ1-2, with 7 bases that match TRBD1. This CDR3 comprises 14 residues. Looked up from germline, CDR1 is WSHSY and CDR2 is SAAADI. V lost 2 bases, J lost 3 bases, and 3 bases stayed unmatched. This chain's CDR3 is CASSESGTDYGYTF. In nucleotides, the CDR3 is TGCGCCAGCAGTGAGAGTGGGACAGACTATGGCTACACCTTC.

The chain links TRBV18 to TRBJ1-2, with D maybe TRBD1 (5 bases). From germline, CDR1 is KGHSH and CDR2 LQKENI. V was trimmed by 3 bases and J by 2 bases, leaving 13 bases between them. The CDR3 contains 15 residues. The CDR3: CASSPKTALNYGYTF. CDR3 sequence (DNA): TGTGCCAGCTCACCGAAGACAGCTCTAAACTATGGCTACACCTTC. Together with reference TRBV18 and TRBJ1-2, the CDR3 gives the full variable domain: NAGVMQNPRHLVRRRGQEARLRCSPMKGHSHVYWYRQLPEEGLKFMVYLQKENIIDESGMPKERFSAEFPKEGPSILRIQQVVRGDSAAYFCASSPKTALNYGYTFGSGTRLTVV.

The V and J genes are TRBV6-5 and TRBJ1-6; D is unclear. This CDR3 region has 14 residues. The germline CDR1 and CDR2 sequences are MNHEY and SVGAGI. Between the trimmed V and J ends, which lost 3 bases and 10 bases, there was a span of 13 bases. The CDR3 here is CASSYREGRSPLHF. The CDR3 coding sequence is TGTGCCAGCAGTTATAGGGAAGGGCGGTCACCCCTCCACTTT.

The rearrangement joins TRBV19 to TRBJ2-1, with 9 bases identical to TRBD1. The CDR3 consists of 15 residues. Germline lookup yields CDR1 LNHDA and CDR2 SQIVND (reference sequence). The ends lost 7 bases at V and 0 bases at J; junction bases unmatched: 4. The CDR3 loop reads CASKDRGNSYNEQFF. The CDR3 nucleotides read TGTGCCAGTAAGGACAGGGGAAACTCCTACAATGAGCAGTTCTTC.

This clone appeared a few times. This rearrangement joins TRBV12-3 or TRBV12-4 to TRBJ2-2; a weak D match, TRBD2 (6 bases). Trimming shortened V by 10 bases and J by 8 bases, and 14 bases separated the two germline ends. CDR3 length: 12 residues. As DNA, the CDR3 is TGTGCCATCATCCTCGGGGGTGGGGAGCTGTTTTTT. It specifies CAIILGGGELFF.

This chain links TRBV6-6 with TRBJ1-1; tentatively, D is TRBD1 (5 bases). Germline V gene lookup returns CDR1 MNHNY and CDR2 SVGAGI (reference sequence). There are 13 residues in the CDR3. Deletions cut 3 bases from V and 7 bases from J, with 12 bases between. CDR3 residues: CASSYSGGYEAFF. The CDR3 nucleotides are TGTGCCAGCAGTTATTCGGGGGGATATGAAGCTTTCTTT.

This rearrangement joins TRBV3-1 (or the pseudogene TRBV3-2) to TRBJ2-5, with D perhaps matching TRBD1 or TRBD2 (6 bases each). CDR1 is LGHDT, CDR2 YNNKEL, per germline (reference sequence). The CDR3 is 14 residues long. The germline V and J ends were trimmed by 3 bases and 7 bases, with 15 bases remaining between them. The CDR3 protein is CASSHTDSGATQYF. DNA of the CDR3: TGTGCCAGCAGCCATACAGACTCGGGGGCGACCCAGTACTTC.

The chain joins TRBV7-2 to TRBJ2-5; possible D gene TRBD1, 6 bases. CDR3 length equals 14 residues. CDR1 is SGHTA, CDR2 FQGNSA, per germline. The germline V and J ends were trimmed by 2 bases and 2 bases, with 9 bases remaining between them. DNA for the CDR3: TGTGCCAGCAGCTTATCAGGGGTTCAAGAGACCCAGTACTTC. It is translated as CASSLSGVQETQYF.

This chain uses TRBV3-1 (or the pseudogene TRBV3-2) with TRBJ1-1; D unclear. Trimming pared 0 bases from V and 5 bases from J, leaving 4 bases between. The CDR3 runs to 12 residues. Germline V CDR1 and CDR2: LGHDT, YNNKEL (reference sequence). The CDR3 DNA sequence: TGTGCCAGCAGCCAAGAGGATACTGAAGCTTTCTTT. Residues: CASSQEDTEAFF.

The chain carries TRBV28 and TRBJ2-3; 7 bases are a match to TRBD1. Per the germline V gene, CDR1 is MDHEN and CDR2 is SYDVKM. The V gene end was trimmed by 6 bases and the J gene end by 4 bases; junction bases not matched to a gene: 13. This CDR3 is 16 amino acids long. CDR3: CASRGMTGRGADTQYF. The DNA of the CDR3 is TGTGCCAGCAGGGGCATGACAGGGCGCGGCGCAGATACGCAGTATTTT.

A single count supports this clone. The rearrangement joins TRBV6-5 to TRBJ2-5, with D possibly being TRBD2 (6 bases). The CDR3 length is 13 residues. Trimming took off 6 bases at V and 7 bases at J, with 15 bases between the two ends. Germline assignment: CDR1 MNHEY and CDR2 SVGAGI. CDR3 sequence reads: CASRPSAGWTQYF. CDR3 in DNA: TGTGCCAGCAGGCCTAGCGCGGGGTGGACCCAGTACTTC.

The J gene is TRBJ1-5, the V gene TRBV28; D uncertain. The V gene lost 3 bases and the J gene lost 1 base, with 10 bases spanning the gap. Germline V gene sequence: CDR1 MDHEN, CDR2 SYDVKM. There are 15 residues in the CDR3. The CDR3 DNA reads as TGTGCCAGCAGTTTGGGAGGGATAAGCAATCAGCCCCAGCATTTT. Its translation is CASSLGGISNQPQHF.

J is TRBJ2-1 and V is TRBV19; 13 bases line up with TRBD2. Germline-derived CDR1 and CDR2 are LNHDA and SQIVND (reference sequence). The trim removed 7 bases at V and 0 bases at J, leaving 6 bases unmatched. The length of the CDR3 is 17 residues. CDR3: CASTRTSGGSSYNEQFF. The CDR3, as DNA: TGTGCCAGTACCCGGACTAGCGGGGGAAGCTCCTACAATGAGCAGTTCTTC.

The table lists this clone with a count of one. V and J are TRBV6-4 and TRBJ2-3; unclear D gene. This CDR3 contains 14 residues. The germline V gene encodes CDR1 MRHNA and CDR2 SNTAGT. The germline V and J ends were trimmed by 0 bases and 2 bases, with 6 bases remaining between them. CDR3 residues: CASSDSGLTDTQYF. The CDR3 DNA reads as TGTGCCAGCAGTGACTCGGGCCTCACAGATACGCAGTATTTT.

This clone was picked up one time. The V call is TRBV18, the J call TRBJ2-6; no clear D gene. The CDR3 loop spans 16 amino acids. Germline V lookup: CDR1 KGHSH, CDR2 LQKENI. With 2 bases removed from V and 0 bases from J, the gap between germline ends came to 8 bases. The CDR3 DNA reads TGTGCCAGCTCACCAAGTTTAGGCTCTGGGGCCAACGTCCTGACTTTC. As protein: CASSPSLGSGANVLTF. The variable domain in full, with the rest retrieved from reference TRBV18 and TRBJ2-6, is NAGVMQNPRHLVRRRGQEARLRCSPMKGHSHVYWYRQLPEEGLKFMVYLQKENIIDESGMPKERFSAEFPKEGPSILRIQQVVRGDSAAYFCASSPSLGSGANVLTFGAGSRLTVL.

The chain combines TRBV7-8 with TRBJ2-3, with D perhaps matching TRBD1 or TRBD2 (5 bases each). This CDR3 contains 13 residues. Germline CDR1 and CDR2: SGHVS and FQNEAQ. Trimming removed 5 bases from V and 2 bases from J, with 8 bases in between. The CDR3 DNA reads as TGTGCCAGCAGCCTCGGGGCCACAGATACGCAGTATTTT. This translates into CASSLGATDTQYF.

The rearrangement joins TRBV7-3 to TRBJ1-5, with D possibly being TRBD1 (5 bases). CDR3 length equals 19 residues. V lost 4 bases and J lost 0, with 22 bases in between. CDR1 and CDR2 from the germline V gene are SGHTA and FQGTGA. CDR3: CASSYPAGRGVYSNQPQHF. The CDR3 nucleotides read TGTGCCAGCAGCTACCCTGCAGGGAGAGGGGTTTATAGCAATCAGCCCCAGCATTTT.

V and J are TRBV15 and TRBJ1-2; TRBD1 might be the D (5 bases). Germline lookup yields CDR1 LNHNV and CDR2 YYDKDF (reference sequence). The CDR3 is 14 amino acids. The ends were cut back, 1 base at V and 11 bases at J, with 17 bases in the middle. This CDR3 is CATSRGVGAVVYTF. CDR3 in DNA: TGTGCCACCAGCAGAGGGGTAGGGGCGGTTGTATACACCTTC.

The rearrangement uses TRBV18 and TRBJ1-2, with D possibly matching TRBD1 (5 bases). The CDR3 is 12 residues long. CDR1 and CDR2 from the germline V gene are KGHSH and LQKENI. The V end lost 3 bases, the J end lost 6 bases, and 8 bases lay between the germline ends. The CDR3 sequence: CASSPVGDGYTF. Written as DNA, the CDR3 is TGTGCCAGCTCACCGGTAGGGGATGGCTACACCTTC.

The chain is built from TRBV2 and TRBJ1-5; D is uncertain. V shed 2 bases and J shed 4 bases, with 12 bases lying between them. This CDR3 region has 15 residues. CDR1 is SNHLY, CDR2 FYNNEI, per germline. The CDR3 spells CASSENIGGNQPQHF. For the CDR3, the DNA is TGTGCCAGCAGTGAAAACATTGGCGGAAATCAGCCCCAGCATTTT.

This chain links TRBV2 with TRBJ2-5; perhaps TRBD1 as D (5 bases). Per the germline V gene, CDR1 is SNHLY and CDR2 is FYNNEI. V was shortened by 7 bases and J by 3 bases, with 12 bases between the two germline ends. This CDR3 has 13 amino acids. The CDR3 loop is CASIVQDKETQYF. The DNA for the CDR3 is TGTGCCAGCATCGTCCAGGACAAAGAGACCCAGTACTTC.

This clone was detected once. The rearrangement joins TRBV6-5 to TRBJ1-1, with D possibly matching TRBD1 (5 bases). The CDR3 has 11 amino acids. V was cut by 6 bases and J by 6 bases, with 8 bases left in between. Looked up from germline, CDR1 is MNHEY and CDR2 is SVGAGI. Here the CDR3 reads CASSQGAEAFF. CDR3 DNA: TGTGCCAGCAGCCAGGGAGCTGAAGCTTTCTTT.

This chain uses TRBV6-4 with TRBJ1-1, with D maybe TRBD1 (5 bases). Germline CDR1 is MRHNA and CDR2 is SNTAGT. The CDR3 totals 14 residues. V shed 2 bases and J shed 7 bases, with 14 bases lying between them. The CDR3 here is CASSDGRGDSEAFF. CDR3 sequence (DNA): TGTGCCAGCAGTGACGGGCGGGGGGATAGTGAAGCTTTCTTT.

This chain connects TRBV5-8 to TRBJ2-1; D unclear. Germline CDR1 SGHTS, CDR2 YDEGEE. Trimming stripped 4 bases from V and 9 bases from J, with 8 bases between. This CDR3 comprises 11 residues. CDR3 protein: CASSLGREQFF. The CDR3 nucleotides are TGTGCCAGCAGCCTAGGACGTGAGCAGTTCTTC.